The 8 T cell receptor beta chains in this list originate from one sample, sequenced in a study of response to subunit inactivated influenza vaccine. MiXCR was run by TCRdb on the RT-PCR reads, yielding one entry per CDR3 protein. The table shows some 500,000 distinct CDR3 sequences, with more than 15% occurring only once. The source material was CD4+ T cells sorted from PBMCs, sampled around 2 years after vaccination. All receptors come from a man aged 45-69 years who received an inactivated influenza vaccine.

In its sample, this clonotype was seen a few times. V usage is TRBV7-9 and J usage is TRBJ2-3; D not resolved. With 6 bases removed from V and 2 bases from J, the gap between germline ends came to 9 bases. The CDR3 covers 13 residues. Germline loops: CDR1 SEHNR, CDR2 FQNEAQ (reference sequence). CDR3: CASSFSLTDTQYF. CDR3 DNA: TGTGCCAGCAGTTTCTCTCTCACAGATACGCAGTATTTT. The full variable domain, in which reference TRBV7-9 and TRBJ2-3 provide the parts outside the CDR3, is DTGVSQNPRHKITKRGQNVTFRCDPISEHNRLYWYRQTLGQGPEFLTYFQNEAQLEKSRLLSDRFSAERPKGSFSTLEIQRTEQGDSAMYLCASSFSLTDTQYFGPGTRLTVL.

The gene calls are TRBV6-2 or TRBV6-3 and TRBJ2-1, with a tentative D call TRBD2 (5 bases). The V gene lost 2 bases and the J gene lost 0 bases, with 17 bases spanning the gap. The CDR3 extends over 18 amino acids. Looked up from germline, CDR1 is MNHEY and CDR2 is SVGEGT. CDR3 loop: CASSYVERERSSYNEQFF. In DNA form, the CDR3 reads TGTGCCAGCAGTTACGTTGAGAGGGAGAGGAGCTCCTACAATGAGCAGTTCTTC.

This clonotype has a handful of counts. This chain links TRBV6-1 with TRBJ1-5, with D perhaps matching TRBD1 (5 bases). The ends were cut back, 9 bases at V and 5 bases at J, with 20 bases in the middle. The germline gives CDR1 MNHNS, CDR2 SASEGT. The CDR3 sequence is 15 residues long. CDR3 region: CASNRGPPRDQPQHF. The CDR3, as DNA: TGTGCCAGTAACCGGGGCCCGCCACGCGATCAGCCCCAGCATTTT.

The CDR3 loop is CASSPRVAGDTDTQYF. CDR3 coding DNA: TGTGCCAGCTCACCACGAGTAGCGGGAGACACAGATACGCAGTATTTT. This chain uses TRBV18 with TRBJ2-3, with 9 bases fitting TRBD2. J was trimmed by 2 bases and V by 1 base; bases with no gene match: 4. This CDR3 spans 16 amino acids. In germline, CDR1 is KGHSH, CDR2 LQKENI.

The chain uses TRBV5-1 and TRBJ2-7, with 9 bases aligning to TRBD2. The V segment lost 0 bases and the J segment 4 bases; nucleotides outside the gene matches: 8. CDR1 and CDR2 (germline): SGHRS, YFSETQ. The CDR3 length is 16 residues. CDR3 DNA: TGCGCCAGCAGCTTGGCCCTAGCGGGGCTGGGTTACGAGCAGTACTTC. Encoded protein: CASSLALAGLGYEQYF.

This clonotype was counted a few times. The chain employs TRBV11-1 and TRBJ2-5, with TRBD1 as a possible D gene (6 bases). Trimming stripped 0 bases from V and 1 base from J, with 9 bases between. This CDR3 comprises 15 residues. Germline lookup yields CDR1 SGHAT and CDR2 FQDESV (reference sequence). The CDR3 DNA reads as TGTGCCAGCAGCTTAGCTGGGACAAGCCAAGAGACCCAGTACTTC. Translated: CASSLAGTSQETQYF.

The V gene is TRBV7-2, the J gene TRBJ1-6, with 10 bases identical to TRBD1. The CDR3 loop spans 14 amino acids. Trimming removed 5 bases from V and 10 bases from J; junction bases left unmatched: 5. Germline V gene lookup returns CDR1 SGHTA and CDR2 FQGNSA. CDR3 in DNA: TGTGCCAGCAGCCAGGACAGGGGGTCATCACCCCTCCACTTT. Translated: CASSQDRGSSPLHF.

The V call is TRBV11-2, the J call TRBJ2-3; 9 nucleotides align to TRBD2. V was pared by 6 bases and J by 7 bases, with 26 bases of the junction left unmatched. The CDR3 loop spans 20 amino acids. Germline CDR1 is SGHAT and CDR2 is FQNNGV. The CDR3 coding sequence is TGTGCCAGCAGTTCCGGGACCCGGTCGCAACGGCGGGAGGGGAGGAATACGCAGTATTTT. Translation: CASSSGTRSQRREGRNTQYF.